This record covers a single T cell receptor beta chain. The target antigen is unknown. The method was immunoSEQ multiplex PCR; TCRdb's version includes in-frame clones alone and lacks a portion of them. Here the sample spans some 170,000 clones, just over 90% being singletons. This sample is part of a study of T cell responses to AZD1222 COVID-19 vaccine. Whole-study context: Second doses were pooled across both intervals (about 4 or about 12 weeks). Overall study results and limits: Donors skewed white British and female; clonal diversity was possibly underestimated. Baseline serology detected seropositivity in only 5 or 6 AZD1222 recipients.

The V gene end was trimmed by 7 bases and the J gene end by 7 bases; junction bases not matched to a gene: 9. The germline V gene encodes CDR1 SSHAT and CDR2 FNYEAQ (reference sequence). This CDR3 comprises 15 residues. The clonotype was recovered from an adult in good health. The V and J genes are TRBV7-7 and TRBJ2-2, with 10 bases aligning to TRBD2. Sequences were derived from peripheral blood, sampled on day 0 of AZD1222 vaccination. DNA for the CDR3: TGTGCCAGCACTAGCGGGAGAGGAGTGATCGGGGAGCTGTTTTTT. Protein product: CASTSGRGVIGELFF.